This T cell receptor (beta chain) was identified during a study of OX40 agonist ivuxolimab in advanced cancers. For the study in its entirety: The costimulatory receptor OX40 (CD134) was targeted by ivuxolimab, a fully human IgG2 agonistic monoclonal antibody. Of the roughly 52 dose-escalation patients, hepatocellular carcinoma was present in about 20, melanoma in around 15, renal cell carcinoma in 9 and head and neck cancer in 9. Patients were allowed to have had prior anti-PD-1, anti-PD-L1 or anti-CTLA-4 therapy, and around two fifths of the dose-escalation patients had been treated with checkpoint inhibitors. The paper covers the monotherapy dose-escalation part of the phase I ivuxolimab trial, which included N of about 51 patients. A male proportion of around 83% and a mean age of around 60 years, ranging from 23 to 79, were recorded for the dose-escalation cohort. Partial responses occurred in three dose-escalation patients, of whom one had hepatocellular carcinoma and two had cutaneous melanoma. Intravenous ivuxolimab was administered to patients every 2 weeks at six dose levels: 0.01, 0.1, 0.3, 1.5, 3 and 10 mg/kg. The point of sequencing TCRbeta in the periphery was to test whether ivuxolimab changed TCR sequence diversity and drove clonal T-cell expansion. Results and caveats for the whole study, not just this receptor: After ivuxolimab, expanded clones were on average more numerous among CD8+ T cells than among CD4+ T cells. Which antigens the clonally expanded peripheral T cells were specific for was not determined. Partial responders in the 0.1-3.0 mg/kg groups had among the lowest normalized peripheral clonal expansion, especially among CD8+ T cells. Low levels of normalized T-cell clonal expansion were also seen in some patients who did not respond. At doses of 0.1 to 3.0 mg/kg, clonal expansion of both CD4+ and CD8+ blood T cells was observed from baseline to week 6.

Genomic DNA was isolated from the sorted cells so that the TCRbeta CDR3 region could be sequenced. The immunoSEQ Assay was used for sequencing of TCRbeta CDR3 regions. TCRdb carries this immuneACCESS record with in-frame sequences only. Its versions omit some clonotypes, under half of them owing to an unresolved V gene in the studies checked, with the rest unexplained. The sample has tens of thousands of clones on record, around four fifths of them singletons. The ten most abundant clones make up roughly 1.9% of the sample. Based on the germline V gene (reference sequence), the CDR1 and CDR2 sequences are LNHDA and SQIVND. From the cysteine up to the phenylalanine, the CDR3 has a length of 15 residues. Here the CDR3 DNA is all that survives: 45 bases in frame from base 1. V gives up 8 bases and J gives up 2 bases, and the segment between their germline ends measures 15 bases. This clone has a handful of counts. Its antigen has not been determined. Per-base quality was not reported, and no clone a single base away is much larger than it.

Patients with autoimmune disease history or receiving systemic immunosuppression were excluded from the trial. In every dose cohort, peripheral blood was drawn for TCR sequencing at baseline, cycle 4 day 1, and cycle 7 day 1. Samples came from an open-label, multicenter, first-in-human phase I dose-escalation trial of ivuxolimab. Adults with locally advanced or metastatic melanoma, renal cell carcinoma, hepatocellular carcinoma or head and neck squamous cell carcinoma were enrolled in the trial. Before TCR sequencing, CD4+ T cells and CD8+ T cells from peripheral blood were sorted into separate populations.

The V and J genes are TRBV19 and TRBJ2-2; the D element could tentatively be TRBD1 or TRBD2, as 5 bases agree for each. The material was CD4+ or CD8+ T cells sorted from blood, obtained in a trial of the OX40 agonist ivuxolimab. This clonotype was obtained from an adult with an advanced solid tumor such as melanoma, head and neck, liver or kidney cancer. This receptor has the CDR3 CASSPGRSNTGELFF. The nucleotide sequence reads TGTGCCAGTTCCCCGGGGCGGAGTAACACCGGGGAGCTGTTTTTT. The full variable domain, with segments outside the CDR3 supplied by the reference TRBV19 and TRBJ2-2 proteins, appears as DGGITQSPKYLFRKEGQNVTLSCEQNLNHDAMYWYRQDPGQGLRLIYYSQIVNDFQKGDIAEGYSVSREKKESFPLTVTSAQKNPTAFYLCASSPGRSNTGELFFGEGSRLTVL.